Here is one T cell receptor (beta chain) with its context. Its specificity is unknown. This specimen comes from a study of T cell responses to AZD1222 COVID-19 vaccine. Regarding the study as a whole: Spike was spanned by vaccine-associated CD4 TCRs, with dominance at 160-218 and 743-854. No repertoire was sampled before or during the peak T cell response, only after it. The study found Spike-specific TCR breadth and depth rose after two AZD1222 doses.

Profiling relied on immunoSEQ multiplex PCR, and the TCRdb table lists in-frame clones only, not all of them. Here the sample spans 95,000 to 150,000 clones, about 86% being singletons. Second-dose groups at about 4 or about 12 weeks were pooled. This CDR3 region has 14 residues. Germline CDR1 and CDR2: LGHNA and YNFKEQ. The V and J ends lost 1 base and 4 bases respectively, with 7 bases between them. The chain has TRBV4-2 and TRBJ2-2; D gene unclear. Here the sequenced sample was peripheral blood, taken 28 days after the second AZD1222 dose. The source is an adult who received the AZD1222 COVID-19 vaccine. This CDR3 is CASSQAYLTGELFF. For the CDR3, the DNA is TGTGCCAGCAGCCAAGCCTATCTCACCGGGGAGCTGTTTTTT.